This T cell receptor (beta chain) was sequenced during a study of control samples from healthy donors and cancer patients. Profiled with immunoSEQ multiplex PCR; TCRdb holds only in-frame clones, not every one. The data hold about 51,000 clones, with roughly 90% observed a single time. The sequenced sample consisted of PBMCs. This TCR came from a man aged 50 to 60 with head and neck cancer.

CDR3: CASSYIGGIGRETQYF. As DNA, the CDR3 is TGTGCCAGCAGTTACATCGGGGGTATAGGCAGAGAGACCCAGTACTTC. This chain links TRBV6-2 or TRBV6-3 with TRBJ2-5, with D possibly TRBD2 on 6 matching bases. CDR1 and CDR2 (germline): MNHEY, SVGEGT. The CDR3 length is 16 residues. V was clipped by 2 bases and J by 4 bases, with 17 bases between them.